This T cell receptor (beta chain) was identified during a study of T cell responses to AZD1222 COVID-19 vaccine. Sequencing used immunoSEQ multiplex PCR; TCRdb keeps in-frame clones, though not all of them. Its listing shows about 140,000 clones. Germline CDR1 KGHDR, CDR2 SFDVKD. Trimming cost V 9 bases and J 2 bases; bases outside gene matches: 18. The CDR3 has 18 residues. The chain is built from TRBV24-1 and TRBJ2-3; 8 nucleotides agree with TRBD1. The sequenced sample was peripheral blood. This TCR derives from an adult in good health. CDR3 in amino acids: CATGRNPGQGTYTDTQYF. CDR3 bases: TGTGCCACCGGAAGAAACCCCGGACAGGGCACCTACACAGATACGCAGTATTTT.